One and the same sample provided the 2 T cell receptor beta chains below, sequenced in a study of T cell repertoires in ileal Crohn's disease. Profiled with immunoSEQ multiplex PCR; TCRdb holds only in-frame clones, not every one. The data show 11,000 to 15,000 clones, with around 78% seen just once and roughly 18% held by the top ten. Sequenced sample: ileal tissue. The receptors originated from an adult with Crohn's disease.

The rearrangement uses TRBV29-1 and TRBJ1-2; 7 bases map to TRBD1. The length of the CDR3 is 12 residues. Germline V gene sequence: CDR1 SQVTM, CDR2 ANQGSEA. V lost 6 bases to trimming and J lost 8 bases; unmatched junction nucleotides: 9. For the CDR3, the DNA is TGCAGCGTACTGACAGGGCACGGCGGCTACACCTTC. Translating it yields CSVLTGHGGYTF.

The V and J genes are TRBV7-9 and TRBJ1-4; D perhaps matches TRBD1 (6 bases). Germline loops: CDR1 SEHNR, CDR2 FQNEAQ (reference sequence). Trimming shortened V by 4 bases and J by 7 bases, and 13 bases separated the two germline ends. This CDR3 has 14 amino acids. CDR3 protein: CASSYRQDTEKLFF. CDR3 bases: TGTGCCAGCAGCTATCGACAGGATACTGAAAAACTGTTTTTT.